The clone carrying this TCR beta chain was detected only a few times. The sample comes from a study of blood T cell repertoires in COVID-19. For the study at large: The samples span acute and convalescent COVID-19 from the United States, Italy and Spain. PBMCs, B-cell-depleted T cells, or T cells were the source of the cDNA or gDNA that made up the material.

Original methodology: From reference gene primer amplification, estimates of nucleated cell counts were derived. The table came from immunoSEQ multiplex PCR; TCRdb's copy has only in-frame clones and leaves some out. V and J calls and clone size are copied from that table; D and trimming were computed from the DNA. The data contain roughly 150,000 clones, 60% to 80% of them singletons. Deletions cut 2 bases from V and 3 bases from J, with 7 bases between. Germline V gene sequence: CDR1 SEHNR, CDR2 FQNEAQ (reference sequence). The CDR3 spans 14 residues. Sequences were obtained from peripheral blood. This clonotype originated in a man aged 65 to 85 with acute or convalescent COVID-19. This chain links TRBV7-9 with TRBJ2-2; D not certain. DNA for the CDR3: TGTGCCAGCAGCTTATTCGCAGACACCGGGGAGCTGTTTTTT. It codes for CASSLFADTGELFF.